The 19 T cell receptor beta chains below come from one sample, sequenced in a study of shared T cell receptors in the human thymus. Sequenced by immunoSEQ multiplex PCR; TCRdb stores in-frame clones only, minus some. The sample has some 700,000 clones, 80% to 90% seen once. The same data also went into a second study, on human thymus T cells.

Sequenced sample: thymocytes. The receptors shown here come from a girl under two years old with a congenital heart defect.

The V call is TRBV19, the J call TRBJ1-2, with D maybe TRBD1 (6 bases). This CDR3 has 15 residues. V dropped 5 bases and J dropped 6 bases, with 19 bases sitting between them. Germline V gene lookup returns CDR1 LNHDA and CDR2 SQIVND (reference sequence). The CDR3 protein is CASSFYREGWDGYTF. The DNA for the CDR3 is TGTGCCAGTAGTTTCTACAGGGAAGGATGGGATGGCTACACCTTC.

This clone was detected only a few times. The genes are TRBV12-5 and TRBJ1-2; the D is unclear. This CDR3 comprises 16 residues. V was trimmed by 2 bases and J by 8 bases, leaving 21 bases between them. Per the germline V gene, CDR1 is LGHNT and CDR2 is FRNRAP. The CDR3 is CASGLSTDPFSWGYTF. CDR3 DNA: TGTGCTAGTGGTTTGTCTACAGACCCATTCTCGTGGGGCTACACCTTC.

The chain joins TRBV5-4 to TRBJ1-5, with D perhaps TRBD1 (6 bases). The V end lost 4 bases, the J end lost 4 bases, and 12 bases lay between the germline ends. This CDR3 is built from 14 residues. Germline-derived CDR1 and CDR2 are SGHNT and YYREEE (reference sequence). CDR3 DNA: TGTGCCAGCAGCCCCGACAGGACAAATCAGCCCCAGCATTTT. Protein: CASSPDRTNQPQHF.

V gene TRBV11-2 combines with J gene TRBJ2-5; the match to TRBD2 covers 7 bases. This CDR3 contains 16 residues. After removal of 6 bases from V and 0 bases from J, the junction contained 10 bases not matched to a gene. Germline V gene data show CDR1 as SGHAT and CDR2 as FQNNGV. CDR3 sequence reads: CASRPKSGVYQETQYF. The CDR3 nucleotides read TGTGCCAGCAGACCCAAGAGCGGGGTGTACCAAGAGACCCAGTACTTC.

The chain's CDR3 is CASSHHGDTEAFF. As DNA, the CDR3 is TGCGCCAGCAGCCACCACGGGGACACTGAAGCTTTCTTT. The V call is TRBV5-1, the J call TRBJ1-1, with D uncertain. V was trimmed by 4 bases and J by 3 bases, leaving 10 bases between them. Germline CDR1 is SGHRS and CDR2 is YFSETQ. The CDR3 is 13 residues long. Full variable domain (missing parts from reference TRBV5-1 and TRBJ1-1): KAGVTQTPRYLIKTRGQQVTLSCSPISGHRSVSWYQQTPGQGLQFLFEYFSETQRNKGNFPGRFSGRQFSNSRSEMNVSTLELGDSALYLCASSHHGDTEAFFGQGTRLTVV.

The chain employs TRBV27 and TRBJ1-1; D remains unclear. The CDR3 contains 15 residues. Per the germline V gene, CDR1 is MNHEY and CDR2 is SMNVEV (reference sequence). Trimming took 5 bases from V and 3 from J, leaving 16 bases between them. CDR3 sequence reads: CASSPGLPVDTEAFF. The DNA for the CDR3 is TGTGCCAGCAGTCCAGGCCTCCCGGTGGACACTGAAGCTTTCTTT.

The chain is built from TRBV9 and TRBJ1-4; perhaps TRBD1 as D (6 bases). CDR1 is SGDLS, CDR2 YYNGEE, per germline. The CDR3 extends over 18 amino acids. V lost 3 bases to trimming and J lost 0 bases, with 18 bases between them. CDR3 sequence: CASSGTQGRIATNEKLFF. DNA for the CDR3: TGTGCCAGCAGCGGAACGCAGGGGAGAATTGCAACTAATGAAAAACTGTTTTTT.

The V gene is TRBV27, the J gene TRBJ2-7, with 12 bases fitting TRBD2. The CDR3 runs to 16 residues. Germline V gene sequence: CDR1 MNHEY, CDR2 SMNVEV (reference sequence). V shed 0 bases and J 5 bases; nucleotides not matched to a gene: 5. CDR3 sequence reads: CASSLSWTSGDHEQYF. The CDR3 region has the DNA TGTGCCAGCAGTTTATCGTGGACTAGCGGGGACCACGAGCAGTACTTC.

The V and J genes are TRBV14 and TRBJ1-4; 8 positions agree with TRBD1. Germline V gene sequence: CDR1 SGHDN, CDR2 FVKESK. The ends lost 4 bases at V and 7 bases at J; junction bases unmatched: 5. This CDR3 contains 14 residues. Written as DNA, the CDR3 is TGTGCCAGCAGCCTAGGACAGGGCGGTGAAAAACTGTTTTTT. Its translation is CASSLGQGGEKLFF.

The CDR3 here is CASSFTDREVDQGNYGYTF. The CDR3 DNA reads as TGTGCCAGCAGCTTTACGGACAGGGAGGTCGACCAGGGGAACTATGGCTACACCTTC. The chain recombines TRBV7-2 with TRBJ1-2; 8 positions match TRBD1. The CDR3 runs 19 residues. Trimming removed 3 bases from V and 2 bases from J; junction bases left unmatched: 17. Germline CDR1 and CDR2: SGHTA and FQGNSA.

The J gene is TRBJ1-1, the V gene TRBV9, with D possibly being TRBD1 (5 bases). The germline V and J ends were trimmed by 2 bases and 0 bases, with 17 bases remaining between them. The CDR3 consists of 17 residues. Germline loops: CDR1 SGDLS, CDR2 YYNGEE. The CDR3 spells CASSVIRGDRMNTEAFF. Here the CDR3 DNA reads TGTGCCAGCAGCGTTATTCGGGGGGATCGGATGAACACTGAAGCTTTCTTT.

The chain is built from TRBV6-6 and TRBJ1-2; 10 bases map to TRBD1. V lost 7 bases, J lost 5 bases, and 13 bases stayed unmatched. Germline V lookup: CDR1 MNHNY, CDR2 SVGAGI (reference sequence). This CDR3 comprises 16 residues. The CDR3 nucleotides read TGTGCCAGCAAGGACAGGGGGGAAGTAGGGGGGTATGGCTACACCTTC. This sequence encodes CASKDRGEVGGYGYTF.

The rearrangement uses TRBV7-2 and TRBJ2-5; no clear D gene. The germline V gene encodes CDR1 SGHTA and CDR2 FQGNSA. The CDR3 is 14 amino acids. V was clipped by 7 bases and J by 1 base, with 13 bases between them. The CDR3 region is CASTPRTRQETQYF. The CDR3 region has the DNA TGTGCCAGCACCCCCCGAACACGCCAAGAGACCCAGTACTTC.

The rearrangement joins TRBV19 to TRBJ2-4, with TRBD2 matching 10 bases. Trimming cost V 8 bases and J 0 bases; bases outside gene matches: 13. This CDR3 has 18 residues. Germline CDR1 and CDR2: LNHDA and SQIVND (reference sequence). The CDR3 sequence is CASSFPLAGALAKNIQYF. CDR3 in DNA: TGTGCCAGTTCTTTCCCCCTAGCGGGGGCTCTAGCCAAAAACATTCAGTACTTC.

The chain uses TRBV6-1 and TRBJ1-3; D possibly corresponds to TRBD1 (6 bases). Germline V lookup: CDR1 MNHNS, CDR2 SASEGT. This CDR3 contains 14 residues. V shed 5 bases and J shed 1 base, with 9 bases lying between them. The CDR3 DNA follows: TGTGCCAGCAGTCTCCAGGGGTCTGGAAACACCATATATTTT. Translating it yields CASSLQGSGNTIYF.

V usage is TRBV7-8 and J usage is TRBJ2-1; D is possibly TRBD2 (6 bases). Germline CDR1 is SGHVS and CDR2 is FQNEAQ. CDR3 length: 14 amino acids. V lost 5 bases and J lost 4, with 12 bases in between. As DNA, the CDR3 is TGTGCCAGCAGCCCGGCGGGGTGGTACAATGAGCAGTTCTTC. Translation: CASSPAGWYNEQFF.

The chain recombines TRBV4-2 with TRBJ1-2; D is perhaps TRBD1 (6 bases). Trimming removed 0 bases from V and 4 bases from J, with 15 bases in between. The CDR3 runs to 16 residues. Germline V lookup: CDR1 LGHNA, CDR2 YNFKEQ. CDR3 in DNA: TGTGCCAGCAGCCAAGATGGGGGCGTGTTCCCCTATGGCTACACCTTC. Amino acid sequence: CASSQDGGVFPYGYTF.

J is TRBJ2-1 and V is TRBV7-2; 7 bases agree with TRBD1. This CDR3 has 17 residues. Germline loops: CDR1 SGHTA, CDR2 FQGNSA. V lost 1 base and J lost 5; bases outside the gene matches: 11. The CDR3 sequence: CASSLGIGWDRHNEQFF. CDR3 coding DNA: TGTGCCAGCAGCTTAGGTATCGGCTGGGACAGACACAATGAGCAGTTCTTC.

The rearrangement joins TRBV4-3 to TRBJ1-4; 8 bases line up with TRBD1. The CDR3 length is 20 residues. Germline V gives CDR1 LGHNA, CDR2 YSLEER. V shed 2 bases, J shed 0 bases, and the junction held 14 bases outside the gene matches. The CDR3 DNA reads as TGCGCCAGCAGCCAAAGGCCAAGGACAGGGAGTGGATCAACTAATGAAAAACTGTTTTTT. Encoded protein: CASSQRPRTGSGSTNEKLFF.